These 15 T cell receptor beta chains came from one sample sequenced in a study of CD8 T cells in ankylosing spondylitis. TCRdb itself ran the 5' RACE reads through MiXCR, one entry per CDR3 protein. This table holds roughly 150,000 distinct CDR3 sequences, around a third found once. The sample was synovial fluid, either unsorted or a sorted T cell fraction (not recorded which). The source is a male donor with ankylosing spondylitis.

The rearrangement links TRBV30 to TRBJ1-2, with a weak D call TRBD1 (5 bases). V shed 2 bases and J shed 7 bases, with 11 bases lying between them. This CDR3 spans 12 amino acids. CDR1 GTSNPN and CDR2 SVGIG come from the germline V gene (reference sequence). The CDR3 here is CAWSWGPVGYTF. The CDR3 DNA reads TGTGCCTGGAGTTGGGGACCGGTTGGCTACACCTTC.

V usage is TRBV15 and J usage is TRBJ2-2, with 7 bases matching TRBD2. The length of the CDR3 is 14 residues. Per the germline V gene, CDR1 is LNHNV and CDR2 is YYDKDF (reference sequence). The V segment lost 5 bases and the J segment 5 bases; nucleotides outside the gene matches: 5. The CDR3 protein is CATSGGEETGELFF. The CDR3 nucleotides are TGTGCCACCAGCGGGGGGGAGGAAACCGGGGAGCTGTTTTTT.

V and J are TRBV12-3 or TRBV12-4 and TRBJ2-1, with 9 nucleotides matching TRBD2. CDR3 size: 14 residues. V shed 8 bases, J shed 7 bases, and the junction held 9 bases outside the gene matches. CDR3 sequence (DNA): TGTGCCAGCCAGCGGGAGGTTGCGGGTAATGAGCAGTTCTTC. Its translation is CASQREVAGNEQFF.

The chain recombines TRBV15 with TRBJ2-6; 7 bases are a match to TRBD1. With V trimmed by 5 bases and J by 0 bases, 10 bases remained unmatched. From germline, CDR1 is LNHNV and CDR2 YYDKDF (reference sequence). CDR3 size: 18 residues. CDR3 loop: CATSAYRGRNSGANVLTF. CDR3 coding DNA: TGTGCCACCAGCGCATACAGGGGAAGAAACTCTGGGGCCAACGTCCTGACTTTC.

The rearrangement uses TRBV11-1 and TRBJ2-1, with TRBD2 matching over 8 bases. Per germline, CDR1 SGHAT and CDR2 FQDESV (reference sequence). Trimming took 5 bases from V and 8 from J; bases not matched to a gene: 11. The CDR3 length is 15 residues. CDR3 in amino acids: CASSPGTRNSDEQFF. The CDR3 bases are TGTGCCAGCAGCCCCGGGACTAGGAATTCCGATGAGCAGTTCTTC.

The chain links TRBV12-3 or TRBV12-4 to TRBJ1-2; 7 bases are a match to TRBD1. The V and J ends lost 5 bases and 3 bases, in that order; junction bases with no gene match: 3. The CDR3 sequence is 13 residues long. The CDR3 bases are TGTGCCAGCAGTAGGGGGCCCTACTATGGCTACACCTTC. Its translation: CASSRGPYYGYTF.

This clonotype was detected many times. The rearrangement uses TRBV5-6 and TRBJ2-1; D could derive from TRBD1 or TRBD2 (5 bases each). This CDR3 has 16 amino acids. Trimming took off 7 bases at V and 5 bases at J, with 22 bases between the two ends. Germline lookup yields CDR1 SGHDT and CDR2 YYEEEE. The CDR3 region is CASGEYLGTLNNEQFF. The CDR3 region has the DNA TGTGCCAGCGGGGAGTACCTTGGGACGCTAAACAATGAGCAGTTCTTC. Supplemented by reference TRBV5-6 and TRBJ2-1, the full variable domain reads DAGVTQSPTHLIKTRGQQVTLRCSPKSGHDTVSWYQQALGQGPQFIFQYYEEEERQRGNFPDRFSGHQFPNYSSELNVNALLLGDSALYLCASGEYLGTLNNEQFFGPGTRLTVL.

In this sample, this clonotype turned up a few times. This chain uses TRBV10-2 with TRBJ1-5; the D is unclear. V shed 0 bases and J shed 4 bases, with 7 bases lying between them. The CDR3 spans 14 residues. CDR1 and CDR2 from the germline V gene are WSHSY and SAAADI. CDR3 sequence (DNA): TGCGCCAGCAGTGAGTCATCAGCTAATCAGCCCCAGCATTTT. Protein product: CASSESSANQPQHF.

This clonotype ranks as medium-sized. The chain is built from TRBV24-1 and TRBJ2-1, with 7 bases that match TRBD1. The germline CDR1 and CDR2 sequences are KGHDR and SFDVKD. The J segment lost 2 bases and the V segment lost 4 bases, leaving 4 bases of the junction unmatched. This CDR3 has 15 residues. Written as DNA, the CDR3 is TGTGCCACCAGTGAGGGGACAGCTCCCTACAATGAGCAGTTCTTC. Amino acid sequence: CATSEGTAPYNEQFF.

This clonotype has more than one count but fewer than ten. The chain couples TRBV6-2 or TRBV6-3 to TRBJ2-1; D tentatively fits TRBD1 or TRBD2 (6 bases each). The CDR3 sequence is 15 residues long. From germline, CDR1 is MNHEY and CDR2 SVGEGT. The ends were cut back, 10 bases at V and 7 bases at J, with 23 bases in the middle. The CDR3 DNA is TGTGCCACCTCCCGGCGAGGGACAAGCGGGAATGAGCAGTTCTTC. It translates to CATSRRGTSGNEQFF.

The rearrangement uses TRBV12-3 or TRBV12-4 and TRBJ1-1; D not resolved. V was trimmed by 4 bases and J by 1 base, leaving 7 bases between them. The length of the CDR3 is 13 residues. CDR3 in amino acids: CASSWARNTEAFF. The CDR3 DNA reads TGTGCCAGCAGTTGGGCTAGGAACACTGAAGCTTTCTTT.

There are a few counts of this clonotype. The chain carries TRBV12-3 or TRBV12-4 and TRBJ1-5, with TRBD1 identical over 10 bases. The junction had 5 bases not matched to a gene; V was cut back by 6 bases and J by 6 bases. There are 14 residues in the CDR3. CDR3 loop: CASRLTGGGQPQHF. DNA of the CDR3: TGTGCCAGCAGGCTGACAGGGGGCGGTCAGCCCCAGCATTTT.

This clonotype was seen a few times. CDR3 nucleotide sequence: TGTGCCAGCACCCCTCGGGGGAACACTGAAGCTTTCTTT. It yields the protein CASTPRGNTEAFF. This chain links TRBV11-2 with TRBJ1-1; no clear D gene. The CDR3 is 13 amino acids. Trimming took 7 bases from V and 1 from J, leaving 10 bases between them. Germline-derived CDR1 and CDR2 are SGHAT and FQNNGV.

The gene calls are TRBV12-3 or TRBV12-4 and TRBJ1-1; TRBD1 agrees at 7 bases. This CDR3 is built from 14 residues. The V gene end was trimmed by 7 bases and the J gene end by 4 bases; junction bases not matched to a gene: 9. The CDR3 loop is CASNRQGWFTEAFF. The DNA for the CDR3 is TGTGCCAGCAACCGACAGGGATGGTTCACTGAAGCTTTCTTT.

The chain carries TRBV9 and TRBJ2-1, with 9 bases identical to TRBD2. J lost 5 bases, V lost 4 bases, and 7 bases had no gene match. The V gene's germline CDR1 is SGDLS and CDR2 YYNGEE. The CDR3 loop spans 15 amino acids. The chain's CDR3 is CASSRTSASHNEQFF. CDR3 nucleotides: TGTGCCAGCAGCAGGACTAGCGCCTCACACAATGAGCAGTTCTTC.